The 15 T cell receptor beta chains below all came from one sample that was sequenced in a study of blood T cells in healthy people across ages. The second PCR ran roughly 7 to 11 cycles with a sample-barcoded 5' primer and J-beta primers. TCRdb itself ran the 5' RACE reads through MiXCR, one entry per CDR3 protein. The sample includes about 1,500,000 distinct CDR3 sequences, approximately 42% seen only once; the top ten take approximately 7.9%. The sample was blood. These TCRs come from a woman between 18 and 29 years old in good health.

V is TRBV9 and J is TRBJ2-1, with 9 bases aligning to TRBD2. Germline V gives CDR1 SGDLS, CDR2 YYNGEE. This CDR3 is built from 13 residues. Trimming cost V 3 bases and J 10 bases; bases outside gene matches: 5. CDR3 sequence reads: CASSGLADREQFF. Here the CDR3 DNA reads TGTGCCAGCAGCGGACTAGCGGACAGAGAGCAGTTCTTC.

This clonotype has just a few counts. The chain links TRBV20-1 to TRBJ2-5, with D maybe TRBD1 (6 bases). The germline V gene encodes CDR1 DFQATT and CDR2 SNEGSKA (reference sequence). This CDR3 contains 13 residues. For the CDR3, the DNA is TGCAGCAATACGGACAGCCTCCAAGAGACCCAGTACTTC. Translating gives CSNTDSLQETQYF.

This chain joins TRBV6-2 or TRBV6-3 and TRBJ2-1; D might be TRBD2 (6 bases). CDR3 length: 16 residues. Trimming cost V 7 bases and J 0 bases, with 16 bases left between them. CDR1 and CDR2 (germline): MNHEY, SVGEGT. Here the CDR3 reads CASTSRGTHSYNEQFF. The CDR3 DNA follows: TGTGCCAGCACCTCACGAGGGACTCACTCCTACAATGAGCAGTTCTTC.

The sample holds many counts of this clonotype. A junction boundary mismatches the germline segment, possibly from a read error. CDR3 in amino acids: CSARQLNTEAFF. The DNA for the CDR3 is TGCAGCGCTAGACAGTTGAACACTGAAGCTTTCTTT. V usage is TRBV20-1 and J usage is TRBJ1-1; weak D call: TRBD1 (5 bases). This CDR3 comprises 12 residues. From germline, CDR1 is DFQATT and CDR2 SNEGSKA (reference sequence).

The V and J genes are TRBV20-1 and TRBJ2-1; tentative D call: TRBD2 (6 bases). Germline CDR1 is DFQATT and CDR2 is SNEGSKA (reference sequence). Trimming left V 6 bases short and J 5 bases short, with 14 bases between. This CDR3 region has 13 residues. CDR3 region: CSARDFPDNEQFF. The DNA for the CDR3 is TGCAGTGCCCGGGACTTTCCTGACAATGAGCAGTTCTTC.

This rearrangement joins TRBV11-2 to TRBJ1-2; no clear D. Trimming removed 5 bases at V and 4 bases at J, with 14 bases between. The CDR3 contains 14 residues. CDR1 and CDR2 from the germline V gene are SGHAT and FQNNGV. CDR3: CASSPGGNSYGYTF. The CDR3 bases are TGTGCCAGCAGCCCGGGTGGGAATTCCTATGGCTACACCTTC. The variable domain in full, with the rest retrieved from reference TRBV11-2 and TRBJ1-2, is EAGVAQSPRYKIIEKRQSVAFWCNPISGHATLYWYQQILGQGPKLLIQFQNNGVVDDSQLPKDRFSAERLKGVDSTLKIQPAKLEDSAVYLCASSPGGNSYGYTFGSGTRLTVV.

The sample holds a few counts of this clonotype. The chain recombines TRBV24-1 with TRBJ2-1; tentatively, D is TRBD2 (6 bases). The CDR3 has 12 residues. V lost 8 bases to trimming and J lost 4 bases, with 8 bases between them. The V gene's germline CDR1 is KGHDR and CDR2 SFDVKD. The CDR3 region is CATNGGYNEQFF. The CDR3 DNA follows: TGTGCCACCAACGGGGGTTACAATGAGCAGTTCTTC.

V gene TRBV29-1 combines with J gene TRBJ1-1; D not resolved. CDR1 and CDR2 from the germline V gene are SQVTM and ANQGSEA. CDR3 length equals 12 residues. Deletions cut 4 bases from V and 1 base from J, with 7 bases between. The CDR3 DNA sequence: TGCAGCGTTGCACGTACGAACACTGAAGCTTTCTTT. Its protein product is CSVARTNTEAFF.

This chain connects TRBV9 to TRBJ1-1, with unresolved D. The germline V and J ends were trimmed by 0 bases and 1 base, with 10 bases remaining between them. The CDR3 length is 15 residues. From germline, CDR1 is SGDLS and CDR2 YYNGEE. The CDR3 is CASSVGWRGNTEAFF. CDR3 coding DNA: TGTGCCAGCAGCGTAGGATGGCGGGGGAACACTGAAGCTTTCTTT.

The chain recombines TRBV2 with TRBJ2-1; the D is unclear. V was shortened by 8 bases and J by 0 bases, with 20 bases between the two germline ends. This CDR3 contains 17 residues. The V gene's germline CDR1 is SNHLY and CDR2 FYNNEI. This CDR3 is CASGATGSLSSYNEQFF. Here the CDR3 DNA reads TGTGCCAGCGGCGCCACGGGCAGTCTAAGCTCCTACAATGAGCAGTTCTTC. The full variable domain, rest sourced from reference TRBV2 and TRBJ2-1, is EPEVTQTPSHQVTQMGQEVILRCVPISNHLYFYWYRQILGQKVEFLVSFYNNEISEKSEIFDDQFSVERPDGSNFTLKIRSTKLEDSAMYFCASGATGSLSSYNEQFFGPGTRLTVL.

This clonotype was detected only a few times. The rearrangement links TRBV20-1 to TRBJ1-4, with D possibly being TRBD1 (6 bases). CDR1 and CDR2 from the germline V gene are DFQATT and SNEGSKA (reference sequence). The CDR3 is 14 amino acids. V was clipped by 5 bases and J by 3 bases, with 13 bases between them. CDR3 in amino acids: CSAERQEANEKLFF. The CDR3 region has the DNA TGCAGTGCTGAAAGACAGGAGGCTAATGAAAAACTGTTTTTT.

The genes are TRBV10-3 and TRBJ2-1; D call uncertain. The J call could be wrong; TRBJ2-7 is a better fit for the DNA end. The length of the CDR3 is 11 residues. Germline values: CDR1 ENHRY, CDR2 SYGVKD. This CDR3 reads CAVQSYNEQYF. DNA of the CDR3: TGTGCCGTCCAATCCTACAATGAGCAGTACTTC.

This clonotype was seen only a few times. V usage is TRBV29-1 and J usage is TRBJ1-6, with TRBD1 matching over 7 bases. The V gene end was trimmed by 4 bases and the J gene end by 8 bases; junction bases not matched to a gene: 5. Germline CDR1 SQVTM, CDR2 ANQGSEA. The length of the CDR3 is 13 residues. The CDR3: CSVGTGVDSPLHF. CDR3 DNA sequence: TGCAGCGTTGGGACAGGCGTTGATTCACCCCTCCACTTT.

This clonotype has more than one count but fewer than ten. CDR3: CASSQSPGVSYNEQFF. The CDR3 DNA is TGCGCCAGCAGCCAATCCCCGGGGGTATCCTACAATGAGCAGTTCTTC. The J gene is TRBJ2-1, the V gene TRBV4-1, with D possibly TRBD2 on 6 matching bases. The germline gives CDR1 MGHRA, CDR2 YSYEKL. The germline V and J ends were trimmed by 2 bases and 1 base, with 12 bases remaining between them. The CDR3 is 16 amino acids.

V usage is TRBV3-1 and J usage is TRBJ2-5; the D is unclear. The closer fit of TRBJ2-7 to the DNA end suggests the J call may be wrong. The CDR3 consists of 15 residues. Germline assignment: CDR1 LGHDT and CDR2 YNNKEL (reference sequence). The CDR3 here is CASSLSTITTYEQYF. CDR3 sequence (DNA): TGTGCCAGCAGCCTTAGCACCATAACCACCTACGAGCAGTACTTC.